These T cell receptor beta chains were read from a single sample in a study of control samples from healthy donors and cancer patients. Sequenced by immunoSEQ multiplex PCR; TCRdb stores in-frame clones only, minus some. The sample lists over 85,000 clones; about 88% were seen once. The specimen was PBMCs. The source of these receptors is a woman aged 45-60 years with colorectal cancer. CDR3s leave out the opening cysteine and the closing phenylalanine or tryptophan. A row's size may be missing; if present it is once, few, many or a size class.

clone_size | v_call | cdr3_aa
. | TRBV12-5 | ASGLAFWELF
. | TRBV3-1/TRBV3-2 | ASSQAPDYYGYT
. | TRBV7-3 | ASSSTMYTEAF
. | TRBV6-5 | ASRTESSYNSPLH
. | TRBV5-1 | ASSLGLAGTDTQY
. | TRBV25-1 | ASSAGTGARSGYGYT
. | TRBV9 | ASSRAGLAGGPGTQY
. | TRBV18 | ASSLYEPEAF
. | TRBV24-1 | ATSAGGHNYGYT
. | TRBV10-2 | ASSRDRVQPQH
. | TRBV19 | ASSIDLGGGTDTQY
. | TRBV19 | ASSIAPPELNSPLH
. | TRBV9 | ASSVGTSGDPSTDTQY
. | TRBV7-2 | ASSLEVTPNYGYT
. | TRBV5-1 | ASSLSGTDTQY
. | TRBV6-6 | ASSYSMGSEQF
. | TRBV4-3 | ASSQDTGRAQPQH
once | TRBV7-7 | ASSRGMQGIQETQY
once | TRBV7-2 | ASSLGQGGEKLF
once | TRBV6-5 | ASRRQGGSGNTIY
. | TRBV6-1 | ASSGTYTGRINQPQH
. | TRBV9 | ASSESGQGAADTQY
. | TRBV4-3 | ASSQDLGGVGEQF
. | TRBV14 | ASSPGWGSSYNSPLH
. | TRBV6-4 | ASTSTWTGLYANYGYT
. | TRBV7-2 | ASSPQGLTNEKLF
. | TRBV3-1/TRBV3-2 | ASSPRTGWDSTEAF
. | TRBV6-6 | ASRRASGGPQSTGELF
. | TRBV7-2 | ASSLVAGVSDTQY
. | TRBV15 | ATSSRTSPKAF
. | TRBV5-1 | ASRDPADTQY
. | TRBV30 | AWSDEGRRLVHDGNSPLH
. | TRBV5-5 | ASSSRNEGKFNYGYT
. | TRBV25-1 | ASTQSLAGNNEQF
. | TRBV7-8 | ASSRAGEGLRQVEMNSPLH
. | TRBV6-2/TRBV6-3 | ASSFGVTGELF
. | TRBV4-3 | ASSQDWVRGTANYGYT
. | TRBV18 | ASSPGSQHNEQF
. | TRBV12-3/TRBV12-4 | ASSLLQNTEAF
. | TRBV28 | ASSLIPQGTSGANVLT
. | TRBV19 | ASSPGHGNYGYT
. | TRBV4-1 | ASSQDWETQY
once | TRBV4-1 | ASSQGIGGYNEQF
. | TRBV15 | ATSRGAAGTDTQY
. | TRBV7-2 | ASSKAGTSSYNEQF
. | TRBV7-2 | ASSLWGGQSGPRPSPLH
. | TRBV7-2 | ASTWGHNTGELF
. | TRBV7-8 | ASSLAGHYGYT
. | TRBV30 | AWSRDIGNSPLH
. | TRBV7-9 | ASSFFFRDRIDPNYGYT
medium-sized | TRBV6-4 | ASSDSPGTGGSGYT
. | TRBV7-8 | ASSLGDRAGGYT
. | TRBV10-1 | ASSESAEDRVTGYT
. | TRBV10-1 | ASSDQVTDSPLH
. | TRBV7-2 | ASSLNTGAFGYT
. | TRBV30 | AWSVSGGTDTQY
. | TRBV5-6 | ASSMGQEETQY
. | TRBV25-1 | ASRDSSGNAIY
. | TRBV18 | ASSPYPGFNDQPQH
. | TRBV6-5 | ASSREERTEAF